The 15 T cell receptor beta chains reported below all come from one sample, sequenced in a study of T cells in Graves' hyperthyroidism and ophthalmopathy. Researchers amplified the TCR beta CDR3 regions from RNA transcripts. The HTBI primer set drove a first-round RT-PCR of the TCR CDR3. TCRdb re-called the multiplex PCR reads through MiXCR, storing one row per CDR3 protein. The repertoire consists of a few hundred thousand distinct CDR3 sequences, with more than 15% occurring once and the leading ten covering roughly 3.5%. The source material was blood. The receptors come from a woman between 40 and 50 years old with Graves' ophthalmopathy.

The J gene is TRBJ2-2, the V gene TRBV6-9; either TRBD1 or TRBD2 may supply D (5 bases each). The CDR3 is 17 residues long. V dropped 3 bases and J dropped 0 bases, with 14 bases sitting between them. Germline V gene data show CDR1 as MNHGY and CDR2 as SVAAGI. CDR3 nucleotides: TGTGCCAGCAGTTACGGGGCTTCTCCCCCGAACACCGGGGAGCTGTTTTTT. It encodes CASSYGASPPNTGELFF.

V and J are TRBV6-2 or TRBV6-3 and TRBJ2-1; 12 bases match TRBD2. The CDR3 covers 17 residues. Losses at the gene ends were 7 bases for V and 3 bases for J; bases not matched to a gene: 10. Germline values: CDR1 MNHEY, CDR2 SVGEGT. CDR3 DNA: TGTGCCAGCACTTCTAGCGGGGGGGGATCACGCTACAATGAGCAGTTCTTC. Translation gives CASTSSGGGSRYNEQFF.

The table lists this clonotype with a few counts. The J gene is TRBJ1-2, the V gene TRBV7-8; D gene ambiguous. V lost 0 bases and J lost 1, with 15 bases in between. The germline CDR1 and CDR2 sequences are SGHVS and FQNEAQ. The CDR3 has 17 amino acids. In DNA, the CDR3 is TGTGCCAGCAGCTTAGCGGAAACCGCGACCTTTAACTATGGCTACACCTTC. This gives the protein CASSLAETATFNYGYTF.

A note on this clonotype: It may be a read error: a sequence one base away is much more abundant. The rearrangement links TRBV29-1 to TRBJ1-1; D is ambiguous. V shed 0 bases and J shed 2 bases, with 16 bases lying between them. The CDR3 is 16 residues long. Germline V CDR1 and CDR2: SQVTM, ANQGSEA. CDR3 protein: CSVEDPGYGTNTEAFF. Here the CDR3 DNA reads TGCAGCGTTGAAGATCCGGGATACGGCACAAACACTGAAGCTTTCTTT.

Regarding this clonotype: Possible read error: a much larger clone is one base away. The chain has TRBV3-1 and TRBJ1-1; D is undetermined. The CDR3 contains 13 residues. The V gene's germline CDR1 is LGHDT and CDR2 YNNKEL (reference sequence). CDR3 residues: CATSKGRNTEAFF. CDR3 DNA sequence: TGTGCCACCAGCAAGGGCCGGAACACTGAAGCTTTCTTT. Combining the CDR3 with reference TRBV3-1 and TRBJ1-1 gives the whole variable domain DTAVSQTPKYLVTQMGNDKSIKCEQNLGHDTMYWYKQDSKKFLKIMFSYNNKELIINETVPNRFSPKSPDKAHLNLHINSLELGDSAVYFCATSKGRNTEAFFGQGTRLTVV.

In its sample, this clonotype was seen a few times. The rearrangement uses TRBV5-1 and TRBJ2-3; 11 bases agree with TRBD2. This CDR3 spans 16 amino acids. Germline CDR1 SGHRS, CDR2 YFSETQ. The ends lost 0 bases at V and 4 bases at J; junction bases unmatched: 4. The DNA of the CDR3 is TGCGCCAGCAGCTTGGATAGCGGGGGGGCGGCAGATACGCAGTATTTT. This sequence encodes CASSLDSGGAADTQYF.

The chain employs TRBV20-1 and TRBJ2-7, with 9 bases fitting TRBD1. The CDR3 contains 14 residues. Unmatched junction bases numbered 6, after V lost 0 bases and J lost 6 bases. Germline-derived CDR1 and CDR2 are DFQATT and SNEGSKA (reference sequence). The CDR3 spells CSARDAEDRGEQYF. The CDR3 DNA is TGCAGTGCTAGAGATGCAGAGGACAGGGGCGAGCAGTACTTC.

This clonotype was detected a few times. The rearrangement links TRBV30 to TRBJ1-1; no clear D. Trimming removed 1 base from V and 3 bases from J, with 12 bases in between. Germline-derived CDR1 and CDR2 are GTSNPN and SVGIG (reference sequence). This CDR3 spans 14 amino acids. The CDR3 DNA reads TGTGCCTGGAGTGAGTACAGAGGCTACACTGAAGCTTTCTTT. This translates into CAWSEYRGYTEAFF.

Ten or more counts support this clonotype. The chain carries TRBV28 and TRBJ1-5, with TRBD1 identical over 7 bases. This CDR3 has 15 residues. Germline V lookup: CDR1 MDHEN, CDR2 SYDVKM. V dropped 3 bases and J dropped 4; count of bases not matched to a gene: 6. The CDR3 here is CASSFEGARNQPQHF. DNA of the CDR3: TGTGCCAGCAGTTTTGAGGGGGCGCGTAATCAGCCCCAGCATTTT.

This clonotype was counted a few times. This CDR3 reads CASSFGTRTLNTEAFF. CDR3 in DNA: TGCGCCAGCAGCTTTGGGACACGGACCTTGAACACTGAAGCTTTCTTT. The V gene is TRBV5-1, the J gene TRBJ1-1; the D gene is possibly TRBD1 (6 bases). CDR1 SGHRS and CDR2 YFSETQ come from the germline V gene. CDR3 size: 16 residues. V was clipped by 2 bases and J by 0 bases, with 14 bases between them. Full variable domain (missing parts from reference TRBV5-1 and TRBJ1-1): KAGVTQTPRYLIKTRGQQVTLSCSPISGHRSVSWYQQTPGQGLQFLFEYFSETQRNKGNFPGRFSGRQFSNSRSEMNVSTLELGDSALYLCASSFGTRTLNTEAFFGQGTRLTVV.

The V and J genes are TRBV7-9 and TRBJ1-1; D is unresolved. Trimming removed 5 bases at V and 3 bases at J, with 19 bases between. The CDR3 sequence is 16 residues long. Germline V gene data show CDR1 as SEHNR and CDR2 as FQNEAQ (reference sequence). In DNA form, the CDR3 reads TGTGCCAGCAGCCCCTTTAGAACGTCTCTGCACACTGAAGCTTTCTTT. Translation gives CASSPFRTSLHTEAFF.

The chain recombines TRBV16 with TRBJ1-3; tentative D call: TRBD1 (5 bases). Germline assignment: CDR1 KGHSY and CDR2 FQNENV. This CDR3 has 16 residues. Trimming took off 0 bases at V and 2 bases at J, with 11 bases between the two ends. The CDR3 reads CASSQSWGGPGNTIYF. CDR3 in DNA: TGTGCCAGCAGCCAATCTTGGGGCGGCCCTGGAAACACCATATATTTT. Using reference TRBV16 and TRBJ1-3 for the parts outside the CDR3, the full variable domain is GEEVAQTPKHLVRGEGQKAKLYCAPIKGHSYVFWYQQVLKNEFKFLISFQNENVFDETGMPKERFSAKCLPNSPCSLEIQATKLEDSAVYFCASSQSWGGPGNTIYFGEGSWLTVV.

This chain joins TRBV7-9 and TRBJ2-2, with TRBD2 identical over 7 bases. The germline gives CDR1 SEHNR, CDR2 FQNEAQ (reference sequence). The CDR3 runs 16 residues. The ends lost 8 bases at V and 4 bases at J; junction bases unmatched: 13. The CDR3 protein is CASLFREAGPTGELFF. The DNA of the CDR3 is TGTGCCAGCTTGTTTCGGGAGGCCGGGCCCACCGGGGAGCTGTTTTTT.

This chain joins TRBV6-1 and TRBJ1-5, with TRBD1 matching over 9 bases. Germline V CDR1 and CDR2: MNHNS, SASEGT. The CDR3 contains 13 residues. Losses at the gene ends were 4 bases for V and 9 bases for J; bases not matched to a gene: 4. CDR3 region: CASSVGQGMPQHF. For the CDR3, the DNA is TGTGCCAGCAGTGTGGGACAGGGCATGCCCCAGCATTTT.

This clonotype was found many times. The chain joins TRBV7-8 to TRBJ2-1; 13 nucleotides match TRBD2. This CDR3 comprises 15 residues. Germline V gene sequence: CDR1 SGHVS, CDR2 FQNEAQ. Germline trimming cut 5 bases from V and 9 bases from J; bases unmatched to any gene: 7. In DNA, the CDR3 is TGTGCCAGCAGCAGCACTAGCGGGGGGGCAGGTGAGCAGTTCTTC. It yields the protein CASSSTSGGAGEQFF.